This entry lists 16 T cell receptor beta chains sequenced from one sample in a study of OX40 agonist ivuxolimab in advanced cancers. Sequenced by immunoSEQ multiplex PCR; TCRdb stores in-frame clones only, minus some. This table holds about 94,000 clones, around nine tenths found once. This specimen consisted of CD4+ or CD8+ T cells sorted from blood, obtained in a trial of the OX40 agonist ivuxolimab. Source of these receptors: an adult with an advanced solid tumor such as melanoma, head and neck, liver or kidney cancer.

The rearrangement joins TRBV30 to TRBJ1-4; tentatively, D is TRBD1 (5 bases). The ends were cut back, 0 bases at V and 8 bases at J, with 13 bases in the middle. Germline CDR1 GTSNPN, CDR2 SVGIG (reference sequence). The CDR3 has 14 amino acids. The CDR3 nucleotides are TGTGCCTGGAGTGTAGGAGGGGTGAAGGAAAAACTGTTTTTT. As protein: CAWSVGGVKEKLFF.

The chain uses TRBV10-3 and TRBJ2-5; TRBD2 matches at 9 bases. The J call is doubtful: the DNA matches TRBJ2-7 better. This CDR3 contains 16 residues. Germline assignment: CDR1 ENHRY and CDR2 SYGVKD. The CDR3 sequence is CAIRPLAGKSSYEQYF. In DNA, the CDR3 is TGTGCCATCAGGCCACTAGCGGGCAAGAGCTCCTACGAGCAGTACTTC.

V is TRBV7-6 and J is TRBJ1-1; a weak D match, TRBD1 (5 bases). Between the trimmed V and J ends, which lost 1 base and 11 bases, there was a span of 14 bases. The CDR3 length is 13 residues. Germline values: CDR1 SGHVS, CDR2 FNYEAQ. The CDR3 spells CASSLDGGLSAFF. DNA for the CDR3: TGTGCCAGCAGCTTAGACGGGGGGTTAAGTGCTTTCTTT.

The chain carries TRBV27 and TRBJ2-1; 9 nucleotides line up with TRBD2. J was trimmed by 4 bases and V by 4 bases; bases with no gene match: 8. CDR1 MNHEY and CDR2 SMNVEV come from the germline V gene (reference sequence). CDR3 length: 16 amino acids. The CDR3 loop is CASSSNSGSGYNEQFF. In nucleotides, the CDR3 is TGTGCCAGCAGTTCAAATAGCGGGAGCGGGTACAATGAGCAGTTCTTC.

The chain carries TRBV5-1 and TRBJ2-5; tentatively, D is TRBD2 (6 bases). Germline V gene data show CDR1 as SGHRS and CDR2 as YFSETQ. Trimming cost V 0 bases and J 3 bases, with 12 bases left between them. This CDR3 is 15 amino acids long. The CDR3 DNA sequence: TGCGCCAGCAGCTTGGGTGGAGGGAGGAAAGAGACCCAGTACTTC. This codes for CASSLGGGRKETQYF.

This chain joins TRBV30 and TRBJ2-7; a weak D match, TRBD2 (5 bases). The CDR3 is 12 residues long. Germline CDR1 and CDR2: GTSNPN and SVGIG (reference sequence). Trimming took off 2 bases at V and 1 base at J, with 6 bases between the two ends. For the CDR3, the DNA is TGTGCCTGGAGTAGCGGATCCTACGAGCAGTACTTC. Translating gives CAWSSGSYEQYF.

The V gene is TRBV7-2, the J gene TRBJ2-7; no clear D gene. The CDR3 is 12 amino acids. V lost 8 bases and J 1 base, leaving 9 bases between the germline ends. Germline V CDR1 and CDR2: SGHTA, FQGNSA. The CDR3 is CASGVRSYEQYF. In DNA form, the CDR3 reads TGTGCCAGCGGGGTAAGGTCCTACGAGCAGTACTTC.

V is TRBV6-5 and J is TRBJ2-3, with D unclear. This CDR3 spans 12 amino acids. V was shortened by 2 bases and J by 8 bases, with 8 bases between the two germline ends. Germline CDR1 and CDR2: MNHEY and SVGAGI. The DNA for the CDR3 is TGTGCCAGCAGTTACGAAGAGAGTACGCAGTATTTT. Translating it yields CASSYEESTQYF.

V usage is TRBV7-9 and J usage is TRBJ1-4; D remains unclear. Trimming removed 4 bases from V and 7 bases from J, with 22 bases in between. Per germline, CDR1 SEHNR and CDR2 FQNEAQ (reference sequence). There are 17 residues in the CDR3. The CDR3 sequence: CASSSGDVIGPGEKLFF. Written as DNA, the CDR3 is TGTGCCAGCAGCTCCGGTGATGTCATCGGGCCAGGTGAAAAACTGTTTTTT.

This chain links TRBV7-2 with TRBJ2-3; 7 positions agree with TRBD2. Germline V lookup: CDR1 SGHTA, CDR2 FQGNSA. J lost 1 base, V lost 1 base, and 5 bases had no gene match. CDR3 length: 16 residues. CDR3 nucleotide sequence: TGTGCCAGCAGCTTAGAGGGACGGGGGGGCACAGATACGCAGTATTTT. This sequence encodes CASSLEGRGGTDTQYF.

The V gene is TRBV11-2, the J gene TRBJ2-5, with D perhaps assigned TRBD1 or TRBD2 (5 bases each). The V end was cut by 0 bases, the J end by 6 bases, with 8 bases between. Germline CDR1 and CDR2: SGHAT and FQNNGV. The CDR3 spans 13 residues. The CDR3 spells CASSLEGEKTQYF. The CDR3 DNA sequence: TGTGCCAGCAGCTTAGAAGGGGAGAAGACCCAGTACTTC.

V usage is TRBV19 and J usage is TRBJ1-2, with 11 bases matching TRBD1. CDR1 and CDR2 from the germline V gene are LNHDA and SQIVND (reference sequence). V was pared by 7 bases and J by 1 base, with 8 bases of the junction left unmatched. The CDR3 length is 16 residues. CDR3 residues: CASTTDRGQSNYGYTF. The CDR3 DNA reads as TGTGCCAGTACAACGGACAGGGGGCAAAGTAACTATGGCTACACCTTC.

As DNA, the CDR3 is TGCGCCAGCAGCCAAGGGCTAGCGGTCCGAGGCGAGCAGTACTTC. As protein: CASSQGLAVRGEQYF. V usage is TRBV4-3 and J usage is TRBJ2-7; 7 bases fit TRBD2. The V gene's germline CDR1 is LGHNA and CDR2 YSLEER. This CDR3 region has 15 residues. V lost 1 base and J lost 6; bases outside the gene matches: 9.

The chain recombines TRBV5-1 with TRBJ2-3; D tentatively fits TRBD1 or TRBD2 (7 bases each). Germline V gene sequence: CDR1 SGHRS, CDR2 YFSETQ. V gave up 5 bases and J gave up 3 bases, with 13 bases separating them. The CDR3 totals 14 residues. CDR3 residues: CASRGQGGTDTQYF. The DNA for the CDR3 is TGCGCCAGCAGAGGGCAGGGGGGGACAGATACGCAGTATTTT.

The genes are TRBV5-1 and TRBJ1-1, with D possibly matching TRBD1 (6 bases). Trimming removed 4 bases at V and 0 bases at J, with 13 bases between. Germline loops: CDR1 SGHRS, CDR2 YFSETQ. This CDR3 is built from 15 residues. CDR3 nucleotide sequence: TGCGCCAGCAGCCCCATAGGGGGGATGAACACTGAAGCTTTCTTT. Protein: CASSPIGGMNTEAFF.

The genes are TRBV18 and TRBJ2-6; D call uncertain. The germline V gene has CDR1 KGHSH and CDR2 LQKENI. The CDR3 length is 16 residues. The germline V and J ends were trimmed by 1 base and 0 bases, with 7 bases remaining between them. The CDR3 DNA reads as TGTGCCAGCTCACCACAAAGTAGCTCTGGGGCCAACGTCCTGACTTTC. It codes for CASSPQSSSGANVLTF.